The clone carrying this TCR beta chain appeared a single time. Under the authors' procedure: Estimated nucleated cell counts came from reference gene primer amplification. Assay used: immunoSEQ multiplex PCR; TCRdb lists only in-frame clones, some missing. The V and J calls and the clone size are those of that table, but D and trimming were determined from the DNA. The sample records roughly 230,000 clones, around 90% being singletons. A Seattle source enrolled patients during active infection and followed them longitudinally. The CDR3 runs 13 residues. Trimming took 2 bases from V and 9 from J, leaving 13 bases between them. CDR1 and CDR2 from the germline V gene are SGHDN and FVKESK. This record comes from a study of blood T cell repertoires in COVID-19. Study summary: Sources were T cells, B-cell-depleted T cells, or PBMCs; the material itself was cDNA or gDNA.

The TCR comes from a woman aged 55-69 years with COVID-19, enrolled during active disease. Sequenced material: peripheral blood. The chain employs TRBV14 and TRBJ2-5; D unresolved. In DNA form, the CDR3 reads TGTGCCAGCAGCCAACATCATCCTATCCCCCAGTACTTC. It codes for CASSQHHPIPQYF.